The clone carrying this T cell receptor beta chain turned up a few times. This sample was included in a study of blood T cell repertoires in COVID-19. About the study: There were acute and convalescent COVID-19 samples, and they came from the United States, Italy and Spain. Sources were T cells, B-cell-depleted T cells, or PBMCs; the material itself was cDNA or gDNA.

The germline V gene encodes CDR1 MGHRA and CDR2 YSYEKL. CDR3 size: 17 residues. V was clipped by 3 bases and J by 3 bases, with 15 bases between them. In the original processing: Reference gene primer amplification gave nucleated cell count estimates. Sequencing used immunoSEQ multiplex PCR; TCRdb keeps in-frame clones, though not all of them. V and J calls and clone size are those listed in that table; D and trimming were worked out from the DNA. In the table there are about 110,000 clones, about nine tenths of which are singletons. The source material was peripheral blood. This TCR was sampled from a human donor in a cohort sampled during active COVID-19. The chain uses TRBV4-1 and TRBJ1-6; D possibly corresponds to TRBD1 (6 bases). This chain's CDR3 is CASSQDIGQLYNSPLHF. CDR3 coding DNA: TGCGCCAGCAGCCAGGATATAGGACAGCTCTATAATTCACCCCTCCACTTT.